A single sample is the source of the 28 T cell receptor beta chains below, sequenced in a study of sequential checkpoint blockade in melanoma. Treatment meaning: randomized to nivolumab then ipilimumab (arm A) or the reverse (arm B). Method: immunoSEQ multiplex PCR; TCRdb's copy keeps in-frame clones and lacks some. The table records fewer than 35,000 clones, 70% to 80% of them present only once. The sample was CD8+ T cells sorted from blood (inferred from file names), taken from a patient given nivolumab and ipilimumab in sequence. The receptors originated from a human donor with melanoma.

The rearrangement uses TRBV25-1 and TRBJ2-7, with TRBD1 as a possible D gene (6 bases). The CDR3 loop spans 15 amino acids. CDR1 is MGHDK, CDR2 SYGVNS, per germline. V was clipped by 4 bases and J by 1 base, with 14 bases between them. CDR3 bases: TGTGCCAGCAGTGGTCCGGGACAAGGGTCCTACGAGCAGTACTTC. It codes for CASSGPGQGSYEQYF.

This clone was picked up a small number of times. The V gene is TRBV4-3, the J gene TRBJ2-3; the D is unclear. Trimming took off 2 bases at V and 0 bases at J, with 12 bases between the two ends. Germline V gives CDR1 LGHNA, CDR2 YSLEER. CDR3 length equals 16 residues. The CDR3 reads CASSQLESASTDTQYF. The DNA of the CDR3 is TGCGCCAGCAGCCAATTGGAGAGCGCTAGCACAGATACGCAGTATTTT.

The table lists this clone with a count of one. CDR3 amino acids: CASSGRTFGDGTPPSNQPQHF. The CDR3 nucleotides read TGTGCCAGCAGTGGAAGGACCTTTGGGGACGGGACACCACCTAGCAATCAGCCCCAGCATTTT. This sequence joins TRBV28 and TRBJ1-5, with D perhaps matching TRBD1 (6 bases). Trimming shortened V by 5 bases and J by 0 bases, and 29 bases separated the two germline ends. Germline CDR1 MDHEN, CDR2 SYDVKM. The length of the CDR3 is 21 residues.

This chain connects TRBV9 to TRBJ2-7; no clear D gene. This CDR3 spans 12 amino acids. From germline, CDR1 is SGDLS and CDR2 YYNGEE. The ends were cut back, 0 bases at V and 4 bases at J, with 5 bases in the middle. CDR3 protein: CASSVADYEQYF. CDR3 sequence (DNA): TGTGCCAGCAGCGTAGCAGATTACGAGCAGTACTTC.

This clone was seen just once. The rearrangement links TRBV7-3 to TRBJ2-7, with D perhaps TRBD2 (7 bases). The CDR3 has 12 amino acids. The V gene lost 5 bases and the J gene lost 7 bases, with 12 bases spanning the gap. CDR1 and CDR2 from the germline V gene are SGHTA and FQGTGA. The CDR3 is CASSARGGEQYF. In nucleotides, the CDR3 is TGTGCCAGCAGCGCTAGGGGGGGGGAGCAGTACTTC. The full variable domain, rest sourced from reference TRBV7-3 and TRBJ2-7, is GAGVSQTPSNKVTEKGKYVELRCDPISGHTALYWYRQSLGQGPEFLIYFQGTGAADDSGLPNDRFFAVRPEGSVSTLKIQRTERGDSAVYLCASSARGGEQYFGPGTRLTVT.

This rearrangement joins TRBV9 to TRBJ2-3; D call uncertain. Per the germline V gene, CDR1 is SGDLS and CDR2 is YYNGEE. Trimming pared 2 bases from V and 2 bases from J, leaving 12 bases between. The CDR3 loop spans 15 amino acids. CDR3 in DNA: TGTGCCAGCAGCGTCCACTCACGAGACACAGATACGCAGTATTTT. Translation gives CASSVHSRDTDTQYF.

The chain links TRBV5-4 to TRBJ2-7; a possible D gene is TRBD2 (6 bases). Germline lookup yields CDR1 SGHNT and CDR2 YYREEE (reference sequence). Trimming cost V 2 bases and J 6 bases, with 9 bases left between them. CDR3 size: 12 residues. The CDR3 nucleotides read TGTGCCAGCAGCTTACTAGCTGCCGAGCAGTACTTC. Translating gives CASSLLAAEQYF.

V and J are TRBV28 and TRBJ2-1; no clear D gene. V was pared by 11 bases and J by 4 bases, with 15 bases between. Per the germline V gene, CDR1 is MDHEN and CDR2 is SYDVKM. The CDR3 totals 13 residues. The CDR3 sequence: CAGARSGYNEQFF. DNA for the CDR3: TGTGCCGGTGCTAGGAGTGGATACAATGAGCAGTTCTTC.

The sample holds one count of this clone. CDR3 in DNA: TGTGCCAGCAGCGTTCAGGGAAATGAGCAGTTCTTC. This translates into CASSVQGNEQFF. The chain is built from TRBV9 and TRBJ2-1; TRBD1 is a possible D gene (5 bases). The CDR3 has 12 residues. Germline assignment: CDR1 SGDLS and CDR2 YYNGEE. V was cut by 2 bases and J by 7 bases, with 7 bases left in between.

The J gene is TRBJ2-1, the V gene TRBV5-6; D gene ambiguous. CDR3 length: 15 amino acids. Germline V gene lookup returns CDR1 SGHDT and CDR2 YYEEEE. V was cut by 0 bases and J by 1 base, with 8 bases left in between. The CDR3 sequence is CASSLETVSYNEQFF. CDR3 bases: TGTGCCAGCAGCTTGGAAACAGTTTCCTACAATGAGCAGTTCTTC.

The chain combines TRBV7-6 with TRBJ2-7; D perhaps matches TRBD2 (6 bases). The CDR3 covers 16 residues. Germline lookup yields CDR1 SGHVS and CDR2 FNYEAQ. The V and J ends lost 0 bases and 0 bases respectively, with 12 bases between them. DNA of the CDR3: TGTGCCAGCAGCTTAGCGTGGGGGGACGACTCCTACGAGCAGTACTTC. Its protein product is CASSLAWGDDSYEQYF.

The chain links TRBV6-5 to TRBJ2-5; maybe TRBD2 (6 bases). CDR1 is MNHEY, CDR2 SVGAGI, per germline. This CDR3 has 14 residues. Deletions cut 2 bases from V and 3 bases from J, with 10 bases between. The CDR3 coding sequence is TGTGCCAGCAGTTACAAGGGGAGGAAAGAGACCCAGTACTTC. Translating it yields CASSYKGRKETQYF.

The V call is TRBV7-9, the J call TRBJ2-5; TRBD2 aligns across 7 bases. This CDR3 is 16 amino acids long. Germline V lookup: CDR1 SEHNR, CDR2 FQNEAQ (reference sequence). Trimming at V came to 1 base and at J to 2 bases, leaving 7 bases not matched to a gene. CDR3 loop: CASSLVPAGLQETQYF. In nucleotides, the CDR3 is TGTGCCAGCAGCTTAGTCCCAGCGGGACTACAAGAGACCCAGTACTTC.

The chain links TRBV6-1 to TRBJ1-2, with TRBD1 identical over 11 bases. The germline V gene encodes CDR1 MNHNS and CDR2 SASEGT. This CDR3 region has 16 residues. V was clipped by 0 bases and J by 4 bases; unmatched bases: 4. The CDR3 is CASSEADGTGGYGYTF. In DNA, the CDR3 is TGTGCCAGCAGTGAAGCGGATGGGACAGGGGGCTATGGCTACACCTTC.

CDR3 region: CASSFVTGGWDEQFF. Here the CDR3 DNA reads TGTGCCAGCAGTTTCGTGACAGGGGGCTGGGATGAGCAGTTCTTC. The chain carries TRBV27 and TRBJ2-1; 10 bases fit TRBD1. The CDR3 runs 15 residues. CDR1 and CDR2 from the germline V gene are MNHEY and SMNVEV (reference sequence). V lost 3 bases and J lost 8; bases outside the gene matches: 7.

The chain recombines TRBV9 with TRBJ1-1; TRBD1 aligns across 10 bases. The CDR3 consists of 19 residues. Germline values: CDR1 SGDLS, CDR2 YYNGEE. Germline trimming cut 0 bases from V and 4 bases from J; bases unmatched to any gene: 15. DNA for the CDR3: TGTGCCAGCAGCGTAGAGGGGCACTTGACAGGGGGCCGGGGCACTGAAGCTTTCTTT. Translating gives CASSVEGHLTGGRGTEAFF. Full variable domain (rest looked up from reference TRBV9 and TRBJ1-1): DSGVTQTPKHLITATGQRVTLRCSPRSGDLSVYWYQQSLDQGLQFLIQYYNGEERAKGNILERFSAQQFPDLHSELNLSSLELGDSALYFCASSVEGHLTGGRGTEAFFGQGTRLTVV.

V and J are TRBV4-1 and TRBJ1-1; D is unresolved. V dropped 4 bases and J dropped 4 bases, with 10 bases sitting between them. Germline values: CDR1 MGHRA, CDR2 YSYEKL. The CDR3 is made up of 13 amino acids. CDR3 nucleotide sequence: TGCGCCAGCAGCCCCGCGGCGGGCACTGAAGCTTTCTTT. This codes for CASSPAAGTEAFF.

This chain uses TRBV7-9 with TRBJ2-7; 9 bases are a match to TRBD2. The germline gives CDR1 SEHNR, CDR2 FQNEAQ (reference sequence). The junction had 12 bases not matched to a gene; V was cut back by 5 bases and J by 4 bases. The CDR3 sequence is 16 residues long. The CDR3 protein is CASSPPRASGKYEQYF. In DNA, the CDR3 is TGTGCCAGCAGCCCCCCGCGGGCTAGCGGGAAATACGAGCAGTACTTC.

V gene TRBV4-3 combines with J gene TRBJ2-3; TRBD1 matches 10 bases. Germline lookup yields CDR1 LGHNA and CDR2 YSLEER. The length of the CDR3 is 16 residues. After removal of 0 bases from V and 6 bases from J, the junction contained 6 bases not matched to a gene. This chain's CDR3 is CASSQDLTGGADTQYF. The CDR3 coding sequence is TGCGCCAGCAGCCAAGATTTGACAGGGGGCGCGGATACGCAGTATTTT.

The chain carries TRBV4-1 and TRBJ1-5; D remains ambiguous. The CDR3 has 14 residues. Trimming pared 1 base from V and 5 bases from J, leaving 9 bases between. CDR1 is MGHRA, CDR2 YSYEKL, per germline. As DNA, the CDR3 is TGCGCCAGCAGCCAAGCGATGGGCTATCAGCCCCAGCATTTT. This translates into CASSQAMGYQPQHF.

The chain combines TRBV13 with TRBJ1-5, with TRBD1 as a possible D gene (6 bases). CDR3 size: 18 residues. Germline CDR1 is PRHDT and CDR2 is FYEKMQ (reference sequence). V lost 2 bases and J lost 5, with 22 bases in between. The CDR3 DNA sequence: TGTGCCAGCAGCTTAAGGGCCCGGATGGGGGCGCATGATCAGCCCCAGCATTTT. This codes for CASSLRARMGAHDQPQHF.

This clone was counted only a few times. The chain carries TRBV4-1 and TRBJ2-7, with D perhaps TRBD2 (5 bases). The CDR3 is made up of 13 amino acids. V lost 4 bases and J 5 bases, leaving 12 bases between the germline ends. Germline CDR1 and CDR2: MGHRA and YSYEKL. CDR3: CASSLVRGNEQYF. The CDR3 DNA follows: TGCGCCAGCAGCCTTGTCCGGGGAAACGAGCAGTACTTC.

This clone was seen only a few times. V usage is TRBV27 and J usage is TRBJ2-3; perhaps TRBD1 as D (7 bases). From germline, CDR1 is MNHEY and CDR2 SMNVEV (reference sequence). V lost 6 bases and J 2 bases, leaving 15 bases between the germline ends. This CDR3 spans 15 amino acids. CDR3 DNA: TGTGCCAGCAGATCAGGGGGGCCTGACACAGATACGCAGTATTTT. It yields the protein CASRSGGPDTDTQYF.

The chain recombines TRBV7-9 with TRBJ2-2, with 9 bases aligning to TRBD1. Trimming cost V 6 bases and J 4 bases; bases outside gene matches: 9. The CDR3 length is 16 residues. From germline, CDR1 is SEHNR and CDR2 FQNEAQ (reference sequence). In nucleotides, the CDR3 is TGTGCCAGCAGACCCCCGGGACAGGGCGCCACCGGGGAGCTGTTTTTT. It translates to CASRPPGQGATGELFF.

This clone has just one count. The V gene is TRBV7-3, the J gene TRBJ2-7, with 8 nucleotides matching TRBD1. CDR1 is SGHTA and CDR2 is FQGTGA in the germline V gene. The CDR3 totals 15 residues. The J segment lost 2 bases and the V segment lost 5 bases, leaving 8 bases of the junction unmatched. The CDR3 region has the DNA TGTGCCAGCAGCCCCCAGGGGGCGCCGGCCTACGAGCAGTACTTC. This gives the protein CASSPQGAPAYEQYF.

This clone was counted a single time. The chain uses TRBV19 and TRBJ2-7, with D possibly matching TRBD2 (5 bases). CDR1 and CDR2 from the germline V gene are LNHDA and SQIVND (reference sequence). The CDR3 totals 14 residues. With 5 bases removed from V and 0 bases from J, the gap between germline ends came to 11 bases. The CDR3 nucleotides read TGTGCCAGTAGTCTGGCCGGAGGCTCCTACGAGCAGTACTTC. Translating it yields CASSLAGGSYEQYF. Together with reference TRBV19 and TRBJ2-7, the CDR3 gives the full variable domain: DGGITQSPKYLFRKEGQNVTLSCEQNLNHDAMYWYRQDPGQGLRLIYYSQIVNDFQKGDIAEGYSVSREKKESFPLTVTSAQKNPTAFYLCASSLAGGSYEQYFGPGTRLTVT.

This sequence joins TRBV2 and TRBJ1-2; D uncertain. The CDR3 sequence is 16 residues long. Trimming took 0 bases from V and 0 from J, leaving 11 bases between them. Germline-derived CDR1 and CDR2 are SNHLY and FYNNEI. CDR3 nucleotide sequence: TGTGCCAGCAGTGAAGCCCCGCGGCTAGCTAACTATGGCTACACCTTC. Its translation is CASSEAPRLANYGYTF.

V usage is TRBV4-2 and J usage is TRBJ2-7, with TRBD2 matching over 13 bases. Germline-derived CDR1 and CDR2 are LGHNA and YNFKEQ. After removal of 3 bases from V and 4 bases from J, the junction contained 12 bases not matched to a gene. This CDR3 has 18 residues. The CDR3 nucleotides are TGTGCCAGCAGCCACCACCGGAAGGGACTAGCGGGACCTTACGAGCAGTACTTC. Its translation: CASSHHRKGLAGPYEQYF.